This T cell receptor beta chain was sequenced in a study of cytotoxic CD8 clonotypes in ibrutinib-treated CLL. With V trimmed by 0 bases and J by 3 bases, 2 bases remained unmatched. CDR1 and CDR2 (germline): MGHRA, YSYEKL. The CDR3 runs to 16 residues. Notes on the study in general: Patients showed higher baseline clonality than age-matched healthy donors, and it tracked circulating CD8+ T-cell counts.

Sequenced by immunoSEQ multiplex PCR; TCRdb stores in-frame clones only, minus some. This table holds more than 85,000 clones, approximately 78% found once. In the case of this clone: Its specificity is not known.

The sample consisted of PBMCs, taken after 12 months of ibrutinib treatment. This sequence joins TRBV4-1 and TRBJ2-3; 11 nucleotides agree with TRBD2. This sequence originates from a human donor with chronic lymphocytic leukemia. CDR3 bases: TGCGCCAGCAGCCAAGACCTAGCGGGGGGAACAGATACGCAGTATTTT. Translated, it gives CASSQDLAGGTDTQYF.